The 25 T cell receptor beta chains below come from one sample, sequenced in a study of blood T cell repertoires in COVID-19. Clones were read by immunoSEQ multiplex PCR, and TCRdb kept only the in-frame ones, dropping some. The table has 200,000 to 250,000 clones, approximately 90% seen once; the top ten hold 11%. The specimen sequenced was PBMCs or T cells enriched from blood (not recorded which). The source of these receptors is a man aged 30-40 years who had recovered from COVID-19.

The chain links TRBV10-3 to TRBJ1-1; D might be TRBD1 (5 bases). The CDR3 totals 13 residues. V dropped 10 bases and J dropped 0 bases, with 12 bases sitting between them. Germline V lookup: CDR1 ENHRY, CDR2 SYGVKD. This CDR3 reads CATTTEMNTEAFF. The CDR3 coding sequence is TGTGCCACCACGACAGAAATGAACACTGAAGCTTTCTTT.

V is TRBV6-5 and J is TRBJ2-7; 8 nucleotides align to TRBD2. This CDR3 has 16 amino acids. Germline V CDR1 and CDR2: MNHEY, SVGAGI. The V segment lost 2 bases and the J segment 3 bases; nucleotides outside the gene matches: 9. The CDR3: CASSYAGGFSVYEQYF. The CDR3 DNA reads TGTGCCAGCAGTTACGCGGGAGGTTTCTCGGTCTACGAGCAGTACTTC.

The genes are TRBV5-4 and TRBJ1-2; 9 positions agree with TRBD1. Germline V lookup: CDR1 SGHNT, CDR2 YYREEE (reference sequence). J lost 0 bases, V lost 6 bases, and 3 bases had no gene match. This CDR3 comprises 14 residues. CDR3 DNA: TGTGCCAGCATCCGGACAGGGGCTAACTATGGCTACACCTTC. Its protein product is CASIRTGANYGYTF. Filled out from reference TRBV5-4 and TRBJ1-2, the complete variable domain reads ETGVTQSPTHLIKTRGQQVTLRCSSQSGHNTVSWYQQALGQGPQFIFQYYREEENGRGNFPPRFSGLQFPNYSSELNVNALELDDSALYLCASIRTGANYGYTFGSGTRLTVV.

This chain joins TRBV7-9 and TRBJ1-2; 8 nucleotides match TRBD1. CDR3 length equals 14 residues. The J segment lost 4 bases and the V segment lost 5 bases, leaving 6 bases of the junction unmatched. Germline-derived CDR1 and CDR2 are SEHNR and FQNEAQ (reference sequence). The CDR3 is CASSPGGAGYGYTF. The CDR3 DNA is TGTGCCAGCAGCCCAGGGGGCGCTGGCTATGGCTACACCTTC.

This chain uses TRBV5-1 with TRBJ2-7; TRBD2 is a possible D gene (5 bases). V was pared by 0 bases and J by 1 base, with 8 bases between. The CDR3 is 14 residues long. Germline V gene sequence: CDR1 SGHRS, CDR2 YFSETQ. CDR3 sequence reads: CASSLVRGSYEQYF. The CDR3 region has the DNA TGCGCCAGCAGCTTGGTACGGGGTTCCTACGAGCAGTACTTC.

This clone appeared a single time. This sequence joins TRBV28 and TRBJ2-1, with 7 positions matching TRBD2. CDR1 and CDR2 from the germline V gene are MDHEN and SYDVKM. V was clipped by 5 bases and J by 3 bases; unmatched bases: 7. This CDR3 contains 15 residues. This chain's CDR3 is CASSGPLAVYNEQFF. The CDR3 DNA sequence: TGTGCCAGCAGTGGTCCGCTAGCGGTCTACAATGAGCAGTTCTTC.

The genes are TRBV7-2 and TRBJ1-1, with D tentatively TRBD1 (6 bases). The CDR3 consists of 16 residues. Trimming removed 4 bases from V and 5 bases from J, with 20 bases in between. The V gene's germline CDR1 is SGHTA and CDR2 FQGNSA. The CDR3 coding sequence is TGTGCCAGCAGCTCCGGACAGTTAAGTGGTTGGACTGAAGCTTTCTTT. Translation gives CASSSGQLSGWTEAFF.

The gene calls are TRBV7-9 and TRBJ1-2; the match to TRBD1 covers 8 bases. The J segment lost 3 bases and the V segment lost 5 bases, leaving 11 bases of the junction unmatched. The CDR3 runs 16 residues. Germline CDR1 is SEHNR and CDR2 is FQNEAQ (reference sequence). The CDR3 loop reads CASSPWTGTGYYGYTF. CDR3 coding DNA: TGTGCCAGCAGCCCTTGGACCGGGACAGGTTACTATGGCTACACCTTC.

A single count supports this clone. V usage is TRBV19 and J usage is TRBJ2-1; a weak D match, TRBD2 (5 bases). The germline V and J ends were trimmed by 2 bases and 3 bases, with 11 bases remaining between them. This CDR3 is built from 15 residues. Per germline, CDR1 LNHDA and CDR2 SQIVND (reference sequence). CDR3 coding DNA: TGTGCCAGTAGTATAACCCGGGATGGCTACAATGAGCAGTTCTTC. Protein product: CASSITRDGYNEQFF. Full variable domain (outside the CDR3, taken from reference TRBV19 and TRBJ2-1): DGGITQSPKYLFRKEGQNVTLSCEQNLNHDAMYWYRQDPGQGLRLIYYSQIVNDFQKGDIAEGYSVSREKKESFPLTVTSAQKNPTAFYLCASSITRDGYNEQFFGPGTRLTVL.

CDR3 residues: CASSLAPGGNQPQHF. The DNA of the CDR3 is TGTGCCAGCAGCTTAGCGCCGGGGGGGAATCAGCCCCAGCATTTT. The V gene is TRBV7-2, the J gene TRBJ1-5, with D possibly TRBD1 on 5 matching bases. Germline CDR1 reads SGHTA; CDR2 reads FQGNSA. V gave up 0 bases and J gave up 4 bases, with 10 bases separating them. CDR3 size: 15 residues.

The chain uses TRBV5-8 and TRBJ2-7; the match to TRBD2 covers 8 bases. This CDR3 is 13 amino acids long. V trimming: 4 bases; J trimming: 2 bases; junction bases outside the gene matches: 2. Germline V CDR1 and CDR2: SGHTS, YDEGEE. The CDR3 DNA follows: TGTGCCAGCAGCCGGGAGGGCCCCTACGAGCAGTACTTC. It encodes CASSREGPYEQYF.

Only one count was recorded for this clone. This chain connects TRBV9 to TRBJ2-3; 10 nucleotides align to TRBD2. Looked up from germline, CDR1 is SGDLS and CDR2 is YYNGEE. V shed 1 base and J 0 bases; nucleotides not matched to a gene: 2. This CDR3 is built from 16 residues. CDR3 DNA: TGTGCCAGCAGCGTAAATAGCGGGAGGAGCACAGATACGCAGTATTTT. It encodes CASSVNSGRSTDTQYF.

The CDR3 DNA is TGCGCCAGCAGTCAGGGGGACAAAAACTATGGCTACACCTTC. This gives the protein CASSQGDKNYGYTF. V usage is TRBV23-1 and J usage is TRBJ1-2; TRBD1 is a possible D gene (6 bases). TRBV23-1 qualifies as an ORF whose function is uncertain. Deletions cut 3 bases from V and 2 bases from J, with 10 bases between. The CDR3 has 14 amino acids.

Comments on this clone: Compared with germline, one end of the junction differs, possibly owing to a read error. The genes are TRBV7-9 and TRBJ2-1; 7 positions match TRBD2. Germline-derived CDR1 and CDR2 are SEHNR and FQNEAQ (reference sequence). The CDR3 totals 13 residues. The CDR3 nucleotides are TGTGCCAGCAGCTTTGCGGGAGATAAGCCCTCGGTCTTC. This sequence encodes CASSFAGDKPSVF.

The chain carries TRBV30 and TRBJ2-2, with 8 positions matching TRBD2. The CDR3 consists of 16 residues. Trimming took 7 bases from V and 5 from J; bases not matched to a gene: 15. Per germline, CDR1 GTSNPN and CDR2 SVGIG (reference sequence). This CDR3 is CASTPGLGFRTGELFF. The CDR3 nucleotides are TGTGCCTCTACCCCGGGACTAGGATTTCGGACCGGGGAGCTGTTTTTT. Combining the CDR3 with reference TRBV30 and TRBJ2-2 gives the whole variable domain SQTIHQWPATLVQPVGSPLSLECTVEGTSNPNLYWYRQAAGRGLQLLFYSVGIGQISSEVPQNLSASRPQDRQFILSSKKLLLSDSGFYLCASTPGLGFRTGELFFGEGSRLTVL.

This chain links TRBV5-1 with TRBJ2-1, with D possibly matching TRBD2 (5 bases). The CDR3 spans 16 residues. Germline V gene lookup returns CDR1 SGHRS and CDR2 YFSETQ. The V gene lost 0 bases and the J gene lost 7 bases, with 17 bases spanning the gap. CDR3 sequence (DNA): TGCGCCAGCAGCTTGGCCGTCGGGCTAGCTGTGAATGAGCAGTTCTTC. Translation: CASSLAVGLAVNEQFF. Together with reference TRBV5-1 and TRBJ2-1, the CDR3 gives the full variable domain: KAGVTQTPRYLIKTRGQQVTLSCSPISGHRSVSWYQQTPGQGLQFLFEYFSETQRNKGNFPGRFSGRQFSNSRSEMNVSTLELGDSALYLCASSLAVGLAVNEQFFGPGTRLTVL.

This clone was observed a few times. V is TRBV2 and J is TRBJ1-2; D is unresolved. Germline lookup yields CDR1 SNHLY and CDR2 FYNNEI. The CDR3 loop spans 12 amino acids. The V and J ends lost 4 bases and 7 bases respectively, with 10 bases between them. The CDR3 is CASSGMGSGYTF. CDR3 nucleotide sequence: TGTGCCAGCAGTGGGATGGGGAGTGGCTACACCTTC.

The chain joins TRBV12-3 or TRBV12-4 to TRBJ1-5, with D possibly matching TRBD1 (6 bases). The CDR3 is 13 residues long. The germline V and J ends were trimmed by 5 bases and 5 bases, with 10 bases remaining between them. The CDR3 nucleotides read TGTGCCAGCAGTAACAGGGTGGATCAGCCCCAGCATTTT. This translates into CASSNRVDQPQHF.

The chain is built from TRBV4-1 and TRBJ1-6; D is perhaps TRBD1 (5 bases). Germline V CDR1 and CDR2: MGHRA, YSYEKL. V lost 4 bases to trimming and J lost 6 bases, with 16 bases between them. The CDR3 runs 16 residues. The CDR3 loop is CASSREGLLPNSPLHF. The CDR3 DNA is TGCGCCAGCAGCCGAGAGGGGCTGTTACCTAATTCACCCCTCCACTTT.

This chain links TRBV2 with TRBJ2-1, with 8 bases matching TRBD2. The V segment lost 5 bases and the J segment 1 base; nucleotides outside the gene matches: 1. Germline CDR1 SNHLY, CDR2 FYNNEI. There are 14 residues in the CDR3. CDR3 nucleotides: TGTGCCAGCAGTCGCGGGAGGTCCTACAATGAGCAGTTCTTC. Protein product: CASSRGRSYNEQFF.

This chain joins TRBV3-1 (or the pseudogene TRBV3-2) and TRBJ1-6; 9 bases are shared with TRBD1. V dropped 4 bases and J dropped 5; count of bases not matched to a gene: 0. There are 14 residues in the CDR3. Looked up from germline, CDR1 is LGHDT and CDR2 is YNNKEL (reference sequence). For the CDR3, the DNA is TGTGCCAGCAGCCGGACAGGGGATAATTCACCCCTCCACTTT. This translates into CASSRTGDNSPLHF.

V is TRBV7-2 and J is TRBJ2-2; 10 nucleotides match TRBD2. J lost 6 bases, V lost 1 base, and 8 bases had no gene match. The CDR3 covers 17 residues. Looked up from germline, CDR1 is SGHTA and CDR2 is FQGNSA. The CDR3: CASSLVSLAGVAGELFF. CDR3 nucleotides: TGTGCCAGCAGCTTAGTTTCGCTAGCGGGGGTGGCCGGGGAGCTGTTTTTT. Complete variable domain (other parts from reference TRBV7-2 and TRBJ2-2): GAGVSQSPSNKVTEKGKDVELRCDPISGHTALYWYRQSLGQGLEFLIYFQGNSAPDKSGLPSDRFSAERTGGSVSTLTIQRTQQEDSAVYLCASSLVSLAGVAGELFFGEGSRLTVL.

The chain recombines TRBV5-1 with TRBJ2-2; 10 bases line up with TRBD1. The V gene end was trimmed by 1 base and the J gene end by 2 bases; junction bases not matched to a gene: 5. CDR1 is SGHRS, CDR2 YFSETQ, per germline. CDR3 size: 17 residues. CDR3 loop: CASSLSGTGVNTGELFF. The CDR3 coding sequence is TGCGCCAGCAGCTTGTCCGGGACAGGGGTTAACACCGGGGAGCTGTTTTTT. The full variable domain, in which reference TRBV5-1 and TRBJ2-2 provide the parts outside the CDR3, is KAGVTQTPRYLIKTRGQQVTLSCSPISGHRSVSWYQQTPGQGLQFLFEYFSETQRNKGNFPGRFSGRQFSNSRSEMNVSTLELGDSALYLCASSLSGTGVNTGELFFGEGSRLTVL.

In its sample, this clone was seen a few times. This rearrangement joins TRBV14 to TRBJ2-7; 8 bases fit TRBD1. Trimming removed 2 bases from V and 4 bases from J; junction bases left unmatched: 7. CDR3 length: 15 residues. The germline CDR1 and CDR2 sequences are SGHDN and FVKESK. The CDR3 DNA reads TGTGCCAGCAGCCAAAAAGCAGGGGGCTTGTACGAGCAGTACTTC. It codes for CASSQKAGGLYEQYF.

CDR3 coding DNA: TGTGCCTGGAGTGTACAGGGGGTGTACGAGCAGTACTTC. Translating it yields CAWSVQGVYEQYF. The V call is TRBV30, the J call TRBJ2-7, with 8 nucleotides matching TRBD1. The germline V gene has CDR1 GTSNPN and CDR2 SVGIG (reference sequence). V lost 0 bases, J lost 4 bases, and 2 bases stayed unmatched. The CDR3 length is 13 residues.